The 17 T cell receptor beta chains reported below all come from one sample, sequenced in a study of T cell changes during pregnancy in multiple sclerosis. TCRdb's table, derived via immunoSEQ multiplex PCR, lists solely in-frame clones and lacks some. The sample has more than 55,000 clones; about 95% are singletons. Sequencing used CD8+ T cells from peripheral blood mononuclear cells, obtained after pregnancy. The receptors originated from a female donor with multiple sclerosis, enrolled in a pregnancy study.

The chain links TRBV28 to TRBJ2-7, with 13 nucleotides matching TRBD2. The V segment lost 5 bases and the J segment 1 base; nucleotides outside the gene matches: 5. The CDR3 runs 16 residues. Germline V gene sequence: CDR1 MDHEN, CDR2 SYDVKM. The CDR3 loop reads CASSPTSGRNSYEQYF. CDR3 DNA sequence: TGTGCCAGCAGTCCGACTAGCGGGAGGAATTCCTACGAGCAGTACTTC. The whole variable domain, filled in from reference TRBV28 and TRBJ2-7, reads DVKVTQSSRYLVKRTGEKVFLECVQDMDHENMFWYRQDPGLGLRLIYFSYDVKMKEKGDIPEGYSVSREKKERFSLILESASTNQTSMYLCASSPTSGRNSYEQYFGPGTRLTVT.

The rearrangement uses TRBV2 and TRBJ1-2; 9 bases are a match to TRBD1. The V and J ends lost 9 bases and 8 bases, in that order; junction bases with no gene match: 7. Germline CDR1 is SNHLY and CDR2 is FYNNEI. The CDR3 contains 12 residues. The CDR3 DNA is TGTGCCAGACACAGGGGGCTAGAGGGCTACACCTTC. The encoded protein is CARHRGLEGYTF.

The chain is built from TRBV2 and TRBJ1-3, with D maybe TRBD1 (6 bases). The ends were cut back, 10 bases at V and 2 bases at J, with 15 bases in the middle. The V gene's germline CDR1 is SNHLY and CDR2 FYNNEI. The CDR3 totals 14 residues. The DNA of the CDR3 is TGTGCCACCACCACCACAGGGACTGGAAACACCATATATTTT. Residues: CATTTTGTGNTIYF. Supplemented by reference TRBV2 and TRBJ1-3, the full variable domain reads EPEVTQTPSHQVTQMGQEVILRCVPISNHLYFYWYRQILGQKVEFLVSFYNNEISEKSEIFDDQFSVERPDGSNFTLKIRSTKLEDSAMYFCATTTTGTGNTIYFGEGSWLTVV.

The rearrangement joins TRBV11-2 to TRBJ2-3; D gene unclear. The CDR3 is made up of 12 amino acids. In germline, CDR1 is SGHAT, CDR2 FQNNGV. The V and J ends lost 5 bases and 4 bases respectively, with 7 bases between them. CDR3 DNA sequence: TGTGCCAGCAGCGCTGTAGCAGATACGCAGTATTTT. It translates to CASSAVADTQYF.

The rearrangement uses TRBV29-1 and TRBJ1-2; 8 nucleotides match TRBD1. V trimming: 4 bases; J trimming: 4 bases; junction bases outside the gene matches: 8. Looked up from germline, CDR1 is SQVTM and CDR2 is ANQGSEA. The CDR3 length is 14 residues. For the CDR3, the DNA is TGCAGCGTTGGCCCCGACAGGGGAGGCTATGGCTACACCTTC. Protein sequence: CSVGPDRGGYGYTF.

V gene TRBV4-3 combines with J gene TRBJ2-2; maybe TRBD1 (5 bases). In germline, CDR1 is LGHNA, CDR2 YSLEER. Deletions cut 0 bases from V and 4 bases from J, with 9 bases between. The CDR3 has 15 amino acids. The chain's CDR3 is CASSQEQVATGELFF. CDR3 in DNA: TGCGCCAGCAGCCAAGAACAGGTTGCCACCGGGGAGCTGTTTTTT.

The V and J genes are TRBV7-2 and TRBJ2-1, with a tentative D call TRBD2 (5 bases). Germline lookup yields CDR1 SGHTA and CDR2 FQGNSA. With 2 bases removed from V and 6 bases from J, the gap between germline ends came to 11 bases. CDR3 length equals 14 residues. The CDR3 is CASSLLTNSNEQFF. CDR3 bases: TGTGCCAGCAGCTTATTGACTAATTCCAATGAGCAGTTCTTC.

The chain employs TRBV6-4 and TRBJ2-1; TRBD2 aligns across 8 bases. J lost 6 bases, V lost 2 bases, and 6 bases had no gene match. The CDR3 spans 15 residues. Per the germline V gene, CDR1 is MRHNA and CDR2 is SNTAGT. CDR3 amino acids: CASSDRTSRLNEQFF. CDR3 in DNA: TGTGCCAGCAGTGACCGGACTAGCCGACTCAATGAGCAGTTCTTC.

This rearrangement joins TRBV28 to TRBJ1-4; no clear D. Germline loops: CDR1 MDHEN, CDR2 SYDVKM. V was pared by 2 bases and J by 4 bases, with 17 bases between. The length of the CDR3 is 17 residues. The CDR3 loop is CASSLVLGQTSNEKLFF. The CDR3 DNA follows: TGTGCCAGCAGTTTAGTTCTGGGTCAAACTAGTAATGAAAAACTGTTTTTT.

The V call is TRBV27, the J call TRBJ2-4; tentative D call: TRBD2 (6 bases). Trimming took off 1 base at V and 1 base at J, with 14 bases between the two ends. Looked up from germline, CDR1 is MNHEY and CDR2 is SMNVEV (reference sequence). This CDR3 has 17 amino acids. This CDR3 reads CASSLYGGSGAKNIQYF. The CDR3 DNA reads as TGTGCCAGCAGTTTATATGGGGGGTCGGGGGCCAAAAACATTCAGTACTTC.

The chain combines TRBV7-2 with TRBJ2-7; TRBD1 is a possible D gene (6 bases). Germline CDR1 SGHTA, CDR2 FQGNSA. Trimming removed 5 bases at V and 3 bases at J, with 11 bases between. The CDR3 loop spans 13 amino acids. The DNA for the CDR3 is TGTGCCAGCAGCGCGGCACAGGGCTACGAGCAGTACTTC. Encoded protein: CASSAAQGYEQYF.

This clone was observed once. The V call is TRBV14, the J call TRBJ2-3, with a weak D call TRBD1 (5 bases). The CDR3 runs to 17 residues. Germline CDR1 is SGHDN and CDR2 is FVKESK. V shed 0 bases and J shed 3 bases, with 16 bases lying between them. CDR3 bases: TGTGCCAGCAGCCAAGATGAACAGGAGACCATAACAGATACGCAGTATTTT. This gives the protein CASSQDEQETITDTQYF. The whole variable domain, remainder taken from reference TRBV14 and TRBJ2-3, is EAGVTQFPSHSVIEKGQTVTLRCDPISGHDNLYWYRRVMGKEIKFLLHFVKESKQDESGMPNNRFLAERTGGTYSTLKVQPAELEDSGVYFCASSQDEQETITDTQYFGPGTRLTVL.

The CDR3 region has the DNA TGTGCTAGTGGTTCCTCCCCAGATACGCAGTATTTT. As protein: CASGSSPDTQYF. The V call is TRBV12-5, the J call TRBJ2-3; D call uncertain. The CDR3 consists of 12 residues. Germline V gives CDR1 LGHNT, CDR2 FRNRAP. V lost 4 bases to trimming and J lost 4 bases, with 6 bases between them.

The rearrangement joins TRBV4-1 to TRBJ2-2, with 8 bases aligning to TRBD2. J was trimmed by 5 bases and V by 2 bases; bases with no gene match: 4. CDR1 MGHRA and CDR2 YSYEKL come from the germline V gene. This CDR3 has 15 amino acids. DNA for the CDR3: TGCGCCAGCAGCCAATCTTCGGGGGGGACCGGGGAGCTGTTTTTT. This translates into CASSQSSGGTGELFF.

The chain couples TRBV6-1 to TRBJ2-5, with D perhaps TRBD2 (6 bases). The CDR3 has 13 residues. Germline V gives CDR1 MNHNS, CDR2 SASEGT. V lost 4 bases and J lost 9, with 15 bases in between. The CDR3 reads CASSASWAGSQYF. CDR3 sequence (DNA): TGTGCCAGCAGTGCTAGCTGGGCGGGGTCCCAGTACTTC.

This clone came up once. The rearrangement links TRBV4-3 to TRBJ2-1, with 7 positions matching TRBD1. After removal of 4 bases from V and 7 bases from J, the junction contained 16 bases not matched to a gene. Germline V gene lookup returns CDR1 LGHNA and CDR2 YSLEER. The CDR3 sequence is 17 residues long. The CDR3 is CASSLGPLGDRVNEQFF. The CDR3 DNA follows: TGCGCCAGCAGCCTGGGGCCGTTGGGAGACAGGGTAAATGAGCAGTTCTTC.

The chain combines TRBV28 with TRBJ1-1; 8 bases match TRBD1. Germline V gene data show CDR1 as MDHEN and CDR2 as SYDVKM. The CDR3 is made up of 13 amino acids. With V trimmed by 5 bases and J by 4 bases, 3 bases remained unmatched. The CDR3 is CASSPTGGTEAFF. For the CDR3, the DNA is TGTGCCAGCAGTCCTACAGGGGGCACTGAAGCTTTCTTT.